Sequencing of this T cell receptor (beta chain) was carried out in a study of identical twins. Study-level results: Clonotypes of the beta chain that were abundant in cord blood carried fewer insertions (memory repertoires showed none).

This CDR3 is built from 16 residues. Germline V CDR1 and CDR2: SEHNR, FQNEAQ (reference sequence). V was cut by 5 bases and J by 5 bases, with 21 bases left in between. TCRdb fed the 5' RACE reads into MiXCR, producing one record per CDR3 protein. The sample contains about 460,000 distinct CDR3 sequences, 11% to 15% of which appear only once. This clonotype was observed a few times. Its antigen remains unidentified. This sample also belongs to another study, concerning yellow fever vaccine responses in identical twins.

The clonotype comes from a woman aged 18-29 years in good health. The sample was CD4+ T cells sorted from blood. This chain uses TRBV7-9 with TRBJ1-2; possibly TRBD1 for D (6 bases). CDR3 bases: TGTGCCAGCAGCCCCCCCGAGGGGGGTCGGCGGTATGGCTACACCTTC. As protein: CASSPPEGGRRYGYTF.